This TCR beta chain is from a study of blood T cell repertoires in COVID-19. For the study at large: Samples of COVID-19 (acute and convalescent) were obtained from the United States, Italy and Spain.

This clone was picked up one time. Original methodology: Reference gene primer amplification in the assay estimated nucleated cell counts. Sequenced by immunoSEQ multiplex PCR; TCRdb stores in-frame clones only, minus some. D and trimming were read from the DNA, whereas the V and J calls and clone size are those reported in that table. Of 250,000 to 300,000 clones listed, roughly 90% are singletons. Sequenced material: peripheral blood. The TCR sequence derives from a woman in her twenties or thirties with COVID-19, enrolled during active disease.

The CDR3: CASTPGASYEQYF. CDR3 DNA: TGTGCCAGTACCCCAGGGGCGTCCTACGAGCAGTACTTC. The rearrangement links TRBV19 to TRBJ2-7, with D perhaps TRBD1 (6 bases). The V end lost 7 bases, the J end lost 1 base, and 11 bases lay between the germline ends. The germline V gene encodes CDR1 LNHDA and CDR2 SQIVND (reference sequence). CDR3 length: 13 residues. Supplemented by reference TRBV19 and TRBJ2-7, the full variable domain reads DGGITQSPKYLFRKEGQNVTLSCEQNLNHDAMYWYRQDPGQGLRLIYYSQIVNDFQKGDIAEGYSVSREKKESFPLTVTSAQKNPTAFYLCASTPGASYEQYFGPGTRLTVT.